The rows below give T cell receptor beta chains drawn from one sample of a study of blood T cells in healthy people across ages. TCRdb recomputed calls from the 5' RACE reads with MiXCR, one row per CDR3 protein. Of about 1.8 million distinct CDR3 sequences in the sample, around 50% were seen once. What was sequenced was blood. The receptors originated from a woman aged 40-49 years in good health. CDR3s leave out the opening cysteine and the closing phenylalanine or tryptophan. Each record gives: V gene, clone size, CDR3 length, J gene, CDR3 protein. Size tells how often a clone was seen (once, few, many) or the class of an expanded clone, and some rows leave it out.

TRBV5-6	.	9	TRBJ2-1	ASSLVGRSF
TRBV20-1	.	11	TRBJ1-2	SAWGLANYGYT
TRBV28	few	13	TRBJ2-5	ASSLPDSNQETQY
TRBV20-1	few	10	TRBJ2-7	SASRTSYEQY
TRBV20-1	.	14	TRBJ2-5	SAQSTTGRVGETQY
TRBV28	.	14	TRBJ2-1	ASSSPGGYSYNEQF
TRBV6-2/TRBV6-3	.	15	TRBJ2-7	ASSFTSTGGKSYEQY
TRBV18	.	13	TRBJ1-5	ASSPPPPGNQPQH
TRBV12-3/TRBV12-4	.	13	TRBJ2-5	ASSWNSGGQETQY
TRBV6-1	.	14	TRBJ2-3	ASSELGQGSRDTQY
TRBV20-1	.	11	TRBJ1-5	SARRAGVQPQH
TRBV3-1	.	15	TRBJ2-5	ASSQGLSGGRQETQY
TRBV7-6	many	13	TRBJ2-1	ASSLRDSTYNEQF
TRBV7-9	.	10	TRBJ1-2	ASSQQGQEYT
TRBV10-3	few	14	TRBJ2-7	AISETGQGGSYEQY
TRBV15	.	13	TRBJ2-7	ATSRGRPGSYEQY